One TCR beta chain is described in this entry. The target antigen is unknown. This entry comes from a study of T cell responses to AZD1222 COVID-19 vaccine. Profiled with immunoSEQ multiplex PCR; TCRdb holds only in-frame clones, not every one. The sample records 100,000 to 150,000 clones, roughly 87% being singletons. Study observations and caveats: It was only after the peak T cell response that any repertoires were sampled.

The receptor was derived from an adult in good health. The sequencing used peripheral blood, collected on day 0 of AZD1222 vaccination.

The CDR3 protein is CASSTAGEDYNEQFF. CDR3 DNA: TGCGCCAGCAGCACAGCAGGGGAGGACTACAATGAGCAGTTCTTC. The chain carries TRBV5-1 and TRBJ2-1; D may correspond to TRBD1 or TRBD2 (6 bases each). The V gene's germline CDR1 is SGHRS and CDR2 YFSETQ. Trimming removed 4 bases from V and 3 bases from J, with 14 bases in between. This CDR3 region has 15 residues.